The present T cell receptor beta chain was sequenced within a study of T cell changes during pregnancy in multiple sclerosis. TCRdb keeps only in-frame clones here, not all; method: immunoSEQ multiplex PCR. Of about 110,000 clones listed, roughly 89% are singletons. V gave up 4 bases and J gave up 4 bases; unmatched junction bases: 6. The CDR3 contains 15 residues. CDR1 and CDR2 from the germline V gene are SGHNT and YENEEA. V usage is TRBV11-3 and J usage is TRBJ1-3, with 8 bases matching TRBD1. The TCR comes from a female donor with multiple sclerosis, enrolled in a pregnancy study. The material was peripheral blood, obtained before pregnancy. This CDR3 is CASSSSTGVGNTIYF. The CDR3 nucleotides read TGTGCCAGCAGCTCCTCGACAGGGGTCGGAAACACCATATATTTT. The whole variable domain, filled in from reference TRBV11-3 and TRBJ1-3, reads EAGVVQSPRYKIIEKKQPVAFWCNPISGHNTLYWYLQNLGQGPELLIRYENEEAVDDSQLPKDRFSAERLKGVDSTLKIQPAELGDSAVYLCASSSSTGVGNTIYFGEGSWLTVV.